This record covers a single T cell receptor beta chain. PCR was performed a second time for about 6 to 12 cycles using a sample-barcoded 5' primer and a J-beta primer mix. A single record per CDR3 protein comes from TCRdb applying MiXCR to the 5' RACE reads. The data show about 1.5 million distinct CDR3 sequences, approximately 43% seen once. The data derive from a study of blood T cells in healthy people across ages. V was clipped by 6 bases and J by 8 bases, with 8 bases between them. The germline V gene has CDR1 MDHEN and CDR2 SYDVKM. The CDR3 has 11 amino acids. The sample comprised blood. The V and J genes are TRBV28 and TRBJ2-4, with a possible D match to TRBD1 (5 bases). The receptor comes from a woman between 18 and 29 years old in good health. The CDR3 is CASRGVDIQYF. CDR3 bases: TGTGCCAGCAGAGGGGTGGACATTCAGTACTTC.